A single sample gave rise to the 28 T cell receptor beta chains below, sequenced in a study of regulatory T cells in long-lasting Graves disease. Arm-PCR of CDR3 regions and iRepertoire HTBI primers were the basis on which TCR beta libraries were built. From the multiplex PCR reads, TCRdb called clonotypes with MiXCR, one entry per CDR3 protein. The data contain over 350,000 distinct CDR3 sequences, roughly 15% of them singletons. Indicated time point: newly diagnosed GD, antithyroid drugs for less than 3 months. PBMCs provided the RNA from which the TCR library was made. These sequences were also reported in another study, on T cells in Graves' hyperthyroidism and ophthalmopathy.

The sequences come from peripheral blood mononuclear cells (PBMCs), collected at new diagnosis, from a patient treated with antithyroid drugs. The source of these receptors is a woman aged 45 to 65 with Graves disease.

This clonotype was counted a few times. The rearrangement joins TRBV28 to TRBJ1-4; a weak D match, TRBD1 (6 bases). V lost 10 bases and J 7 bases, leaving 19 bases between the germline ends. Germline lookup yields CDR1 MDHEN and CDR2 SYDVKM. The CDR3 is 14 residues long. The DNA of the CDR3 is TGTGCCACCAACTCAGGGGATTGGGGTGAAAAACTGTTTTTT. It specifies CATNSGDWGEKLFF. The complete variable domain, with remaining parts taken from reference TRBV28 and TRBJ1-4, reads DVKVTQSSRYLVKRTGEKVFLECVQDMDHENMFWYRQDPGLGLRLIYFSYDVKMKEKGDIPEGYSVSREKKERFSLILESASTNQTSMYLCATNSGDWGEKLFFGSGTQLSVL.

This clonotype turned up a few times. The V gene is TRBV29-1, the J gene TRBJ2-3, with D maybe TRBD2 (5 bases). The CDR3 contains 17 residues. V was pared by 1 base and J by 5 bases, with 22 bases between. The germline V gene encodes CDR1 SQVTM and CDR2 ANQGSEA. CDR3 amino acids: CSVEGTRDFVRGDTQYF. The CDR3 DNA reads TGCAGCGTTGAAGGGACCCGGGATTTCGTACGGGGAGATACGCAGTATTTT.

This clonotype was recorded a few times. V and J are TRBV5-1 and TRBJ2-3; D gene uncertain. The length of the CDR3 is 15 residues. CDR1 and CDR2 (germline): SGHRS, YFSETQ. Trimming pared 2 bases from V and 1 base from J, leaving 11 bases between. CDR3 sequence (DNA): TGCGCCAGCAGCTTAACTTCCCGGGGCACAGATACGCAGTATTTT. Its translation: CASSLTSRGTDTQYF. Supplemented by reference TRBV5-1 and TRBJ2-3, the full variable domain reads KAGVTQTPRYLIKTRGQQVTLSCSPISGHRSVSWYQQTPGQGLQFLFEYFSETQRNKGNFPGRFSGRQFSNSRSEMNVSTLELGDSALYLCASSLTSRGTDTQYFGPGTRLTVL.

This clonotype came up many times. V and J are TRBV6-5 and TRBJ2-7, with D perhaps matching TRBD2 (6 bases). The CDR3 consists of 15 residues. Germline V gene lookup returns CDR1 MNHEY and CDR2 SVGAGI. The germline V and J ends were trimmed by 2 bases and 5 bases, with 16 bases remaining between them. The CDR3, as DNA: TGTGCCAGCAGTTACACTCGAACTAGCAAGAACGAGCAGTACTTC. Translation gives CASSYTRTSKNEQYF.

Many counts were recorded for this clonotype. The chain is built from TRBV27 and TRBJ2-1; 12 bases fit TRBD2. V dropped 1 base and J dropped 15; count of bases not matched to a gene: 7. The germline CDR1 and CDR2 sequences are MNHEY and SMNVEV (reference sequence). There are 14 residues in the CDR3. As DNA, the CDR3 is TGTGCCAGCAGTTTATTGTCTAGCGGGAGGGGAGCGTTCTTC. It specifies CASSLLSSGRGAFF.

About this clonotype itself: A read error may explain this, as a much larger clone is one base away. J is TRBJ2-1 and V is TRBV27, with D unresolved. V was cut by 6 bases and J by 15 bases, with 27 bases left in between. Germline CDR1 reads MNHEY; CDR2 reads SMNVEV (reference sequence). This CDR3 spans 15 amino acids. The DNA for the CDR3 is TGTGCCAGCAGCCTCTATCCTAGTAGGTTCAGTCCGGGGTTCTTC. Translation gives CASSLYPSRFSPGFF.

This clonotype showed up many times. This rearrangement joins TRBV7-9 to TRBJ2-1, with D perhaps TRBD2 (6 bases). The CDR3 loop spans 16 amino acids. V was trimmed by 5 bases and J by 3 bases, leaving 17 bases between them. Germline V gene lookup returns CDR1 SEHNR and CDR2 FQNEAQ (reference sequence). CDR3 nucleotides: TGTGCCAGCAGCCCCCCGGGACTTTTACACTACAATGAGCAGTTCTTC. Protein sequence: CASSPPGLLHYNEQFF. Looking up the rest from reference TRBV7-9 and TRBJ2-1 gives the full variable domain: DTGVSQNPRHKITKRGQNVTFRCDPISEHNRLYWYRQTLGQGPEFLTYFQNEAQLEKSRLLSDRFSAERPKGSFSTLEIQRTEQGDSAMYLCASSPPGLLHYNEQFFGPGTRLTVL.

This clonotype was seen many times. The chain is built from TRBV9 and TRBJ2-2; D not resolved. The CDR3 spans 16 residues. Per the germline V gene, CDR1 is SGDLS and CDR2 is YYNGEE. Trimming shortened V by 4 bases and J by 1 base, and 14 bases separated the two germline ends. Here the CDR3 DNA reads TGTGCCAGCAGCACACCTAGGACGGAGAACACCGGGGAGCTGTTTTTT. Its translation: CASSTPRTENTGELFF. The whole variable domain, filled in from reference TRBV9 and TRBJ2-2, reads DSGVTQTPKHLITATGQRVTLRCSPRSGDLSVYWYQQSLDQGLQFLIQYYNGEERAKGNILERFSAQQFPDLHSELNLSSLELGDSALYFCASSTPRTENTGELFFGEGSRLTVL.

The table lists this clonotype with a few counts. The rearrangement joins TRBV9 to TRBJ2-1; D perhaps matches TRBD2 (5 bases). Per the germline V gene, CDR1 is SGDLS and CDR2 is YYNGEE. The CDR3 is made up of 15 amino acids. Trimming pared 1 base from V and 4 bases from J, leaving 12 bases between. The CDR3 here is CASSVSLDFYNEQFF. CDR3 DNA: TGTGCCAGCAGCGTATCTTTGGACTTTTACAATGAGCAGTTCTTC.

This clonotype occurred a few times. The gene calls are TRBV6-5 and TRBJ2-7, with D hard to call. Trimming removed 0 bases at V and 3 bases at J, with 6 bases between. The CDR3 is 13 residues long. Germline assignment: CDR1 MNHEY and CDR2 SVGAGI. As DNA, the CDR3 is TGTGCCAGCAGTTACTCCATCGTCTACGAGCAGTACTTC. Translation gives CASSYSIVYEQYF.

Details on this clonotype: This could be a read error, since a much larger clone is one nucleotide away. The V call is TRBV19, the J call TRBJ2-7; D perhaps matches TRBD1 (6 bases). Germline V gene sequence: CDR1 LNHDA, CDR2 SQIVND (reference sequence). This CDR3 contains 14 residues. Deletions cut 4 bases from V and 7 bases from J, with 17 bases between. The CDR3 DNA reads as TGTGCCAGTAGTAGAGGGACATCCTACAATGAGCAGTACTTC. This codes for CASSRGTSYNEQYF.

This clonotype has just a few counts. This chain links TRBV20-1 with TRBJ2-2; 9 nucleotides match TRBD1. V was pared by 6 bases and J by 8 bases, with 10 bases of the junction left unmatched. Germline V gives CDR1 DFQATT, CDR2 SNEGSKA (reference sequence). There are 14 residues in the CDR3. The CDR3 region has the DNA TGCAGTGCGTCCCGGGGGACAGGGAGGGGGGAGCTGTTTTTT. Amino acid sequence: CSASRGTGRGELFF.

The rearrangement uses TRBV20-1 and TRBJ2-1; 13 nucleotides agree with TRBD2. V lost 4 bases, J lost 7 bases, and 7 bases stayed unmatched. The CDR3 is made up of 15 amino acids. The V gene's germline CDR1 is DFQATT and CDR2 SNEGSKA (reference sequence). The CDR3 DNA reads TGCAGTGCTACTCTCGGACTAGCGGGAGTTAATGAGCAGTTCTTC. Encoded protein: CSATLGLAGVNEQFF.

In this sample, this clonotype turned up many times. J is TRBJ2-7 and V is TRBV18; TRBD2 matches at 7 bases. The germline V gene encodes CDR1 KGHSH and CDR2 LQKENI. V was pared by 3 bases and J by 4 bases, with 3 bases of the junction left unmatched. This CDR3 contains 13 residues. DNA of the CDR3: TGTGCCAGCTCACCGTTGGGGGGGTACGAGCAGTACTTC. It yields the protein CASSPLGGYEQYF.

The chain is built from TRBV5-6 and TRBJ2-3; 7 nucleotides match TRBD1. Germline V lookup: CDR1 SGHDT, CDR2 YYEEEE. This CDR3 contains 16 residues. J gave up 8 bases and V 3 bases, and 15 bases lay outside the gene matches. The CDR3: CASSSTRDSKWGTQYF. CDR3 coding DNA: TGTGCCAGCAGCTCGACCCGGGACAGTAAGTGGGGTACGCAGTATTTT. The entire variable domain, with the rest obtained from reference TRBV5-6 and TRBJ2-3, is as follows: DAGVTQSPTHLIKTRGQQVTLRCSPKSGHDTVSWYQQALGQGPQFIFQYYEEEERQRGNFPDRFSGHQFPNYSSELNVNALLLGDSALYLCASSSTRDSKWGTQYFGPGTRLTVL.

The chain uses TRBV29-1 and TRBJ2-1; the match to TRBD2 covers 7 bases. Germline values: CDR1 SQVTM, CDR2 ANQGSEA. The CDR3 contains 21 residues. V was clipped by 2 bases and J by 0 bases; unmatched bases: 22. The CDR3 DNA follows: TGCAGCGTTGAAAGGCATGGGCTAGCGGATCAAAAAATGAGCTCCTACAATGAGCAGTTCTTC. It yields the protein CSVERHGLADQKMSSYNEQFF.

CDR3 protein: CASSPTSKVNEQFF. The CDR3 DNA reads as TGTGCCAGCAGTCCCACTAGTAAGGTAAATGAGCAGTTCTTC. The chain is built from TRBV12-3 or TRBV12-4 and TRBJ2-1, with D perhaps matching TRBD2 (5 bases). V lost 5 bases to trimming and J lost 7 bases, with 15 bases between them. This CDR3 contains 14 residues.

This clonotype was seen at least ten times. The J gene is TRBJ2-7, the V gene TRBV11-2; possibly TRBD1 for D (6 bases). V lost 1 base to trimming and J lost 1 base, with 20 bases between them. Germline CDR1 reads SGHAT; CDR2 reads FQNNGV. The CDR3 is made up of 18 amino acids. CDR3 DNA sequence: TGTGCCAGCAGCTTAGTAGCCCTGGGGCAGGGGTCTTCCTACGAGCAGTACTTC. Translated, it gives CASSLVALGQGSSYEQYF.

This clonotype has a count of ten or more. The chain has TRBV28 and TRBJ1-4; 7 bases are a match to TRBD1. The germline V gene encodes CDR1 MDHEN and CDR2 SYDVKM. V dropped 6 bases and J dropped 2; count of bases not matched to a gene: 3. This CDR3 has 14 residues. CDR3 DNA sequence: TGTGCCAGCAGCCCGGGACAGACTAATGAAAAACTGTTTTTT. Encoded protein: CASSPGQTNEKLFF.

The chain links TRBV29-1 to TRBJ2-1, with D unresolved. Trimming stripped 4 bases from V and 8 bases from J, with 6 bases between. Looked up from germline, CDR1 is SQVTM and CDR2 is ANQGSEA. There are 10 residues in the CDR3. Here the CDR3 reads CSVGAYEQFF. Here the CDR3 DNA reads TGCAGCGTTGGGGCCTATGAGCAGTTCTTC.

This clonotype came up a few times. The rearrangement uses TRBV10-2 and TRBJ1-2; 9 bases agree with TRBD1. This CDR3 region has 11 residues. Trimming took 11 bases from V and 9 from J; bases not matched to a gene: 7. Germline lookup yields CDR1 WSHSY and CDR2 SAAADI. CDR3: CAGGTGSSYTF. CDR3 sequence (DNA): TGCGCCGGGGGGACAGGGAGTAGCTACACCTTC.

This clonotype has a count of ten or more. The V call is TRBV20-1, the J call TRBJ1-1; D gene ambiguous. V dropped 2 bases and J dropped 6 bases, with 7 bases sitting between them. The CDR3 extends over 11 amino acids. CDR1 is DFQATT, CDR2 SNEGSKA, per germline (reference sequence). The CDR3 sequence: CSARPLAEAFF. The CDR3 DNA reads as TGCAGTGCTAGACCCCTTGCTGAAGCTTTCTTT.

In this sample, this clonotype turned up many times. The CDR3 sequence is CASRGGEGYTF. DNA of the CDR3: TGTGCCAGCAGAGGTGGGGAGGGCTACACCTTC. The rearrangement joins TRBV28 to TRBJ1-2; D is unresolved. Germline-derived CDR1 and CDR2 are MDHEN and SYDVKM. V was clipped by 6 bases and J by 8 bases, with 10 bases between them. The CDR3 totals 11 residues.

This clonotype was counted many times. The V call is TRBV5-1, the J call TRBJ2-1; TRBD2 is a possible D gene (5 bases). This CDR3 spans 15 amino acids. Germline CDR1 reads SGHRS; CDR2 reads YFSETQ. The V end lost 2 bases, the J end lost 6 bases, and 15 bases lay between the germline ends. CDR3 sequence: CASSFRERLGNEQFF. CDR3 DNA: TGCGCCAGCAGCTTCCGGGAAAGGCTGGGCAATGAGCAGTTCTTC.

This clonotype appeared a few times. The chain employs TRBV30 and TRBJ2-5; 8 bases fit TRBD1. The CDR3 loop spans 17 amino acids. From germline, CDR1 is GTSNPN and CDR2 SVGIG (reference sequence). The V and J ends lost 4 bases and 0 bases, in that order; junction bases with no gene match: 13. As DNA, the CDR3 is TGTGCCTGGAACCCGGGACAGGTCAACCGGCACCAAGAGACCCAGTACTTC. Residues: CAWNPGQVNRHQETQYF. Using reference TRBV30 and TRBJ2-5 for the parts outside the CDR3, the full variable domain is SQTIHQWPATLVQPVGSPLSLECTVEGTSNPNLYWYRQAAGRGLQLLFYSVGIGQISSEVPQNLSASRPQDRQFILSSKKLLLSDSGFYLCAWNPGQVNRHQETQYFGPGTRLLVL.

This clonotype was counted at least ten times. The chain employs TRBV11-2 and TRBJ2-6; no clear D. The germline V gene has CDR1 SGHAT and CDR2 FQNNGV. The CDR3 runs 15 residues. V was trimmed by 8 bases and J by 1 base, leaving 12 bases between them. The CDR3 spells CASGLGLSGANVLTF. The CDR3 DNA follows: TGTGCCAGCGGTCTAGGTTTGTCTGGGGCCAACGTCCTGACTTTC.

The sample holds many counts of this clonotype. The rearrangement joins TRBV6-2 or TRBV6-3 to TRBJ2-1, with TRBD2 identical over 8 bases. Looked up from germline, CDR1 is MNHEY and CDR2 is SVGEGT. The trim removed 8 bases at V and 4 bases at J, leaving 10 bases unmatched. The CDR3 runs to 15 residues. The chain's CDR3 is CASGKRESGYNEQFF. CDR3 sequence (DNA): TGTGCCAGCGGCAAGCGGGAGAGTGGTTACAATGAGCAGTTCTTC.

This clonotype was found many times. This chain joins TRBV28 and TRBJ2-7; perhaps TRBD1 as D (6 bases). The CDR3 spans 16 residues. Trimming removed 4 bases from V and 0 bases from J, with 16 bases in between. Germline loops: CDR1 MDHEN, CDR2 SYDVKM. DNA for the CDR3: TGTGCCAGCAGTTCTCCTCCTCCACAGGGCTCCTACGAGCAGTACTTC. This gives the protein CASSSPPPQGSYEQYF.